This TCR beta chain was found in a study of cytomegalovirus exposure and HLA in healthy donors. General observations from the study: There were some V segments, including TRBV6-2 and TRBV6-3, excluded as indistinguishable. A missense DCLRE1C variant was associated with V- and J-gene trimming of TCR beta chains in a later analysis, and an independent cohort replicated the association.

This clone has more than one count but fewer than ten. Antigen specificity is unknown. The germline V gene encodes CDR1 MNHEY and CDR2 SVGAGI. The CDR3 is 14 amino acids. V was shortened by 5 bases and J by 3 bases, with 14 bases between the two germline ends. Primers for the PCR totalled 60 Vbeta and 13 Jbeta. The table came from immunoSEQ multiplex PCR; TCRdb's copy has only in-frame clones and leaves some out. The table has around 230,000 clones, around 80% seen once. Source material: PBMCs. This receptor was taken from a man aged 35-49 years in good health and CMV-seropositive. The chain carries TRBV6-5 and TRBJ2-7; TRBD2 might be the D (7 bases). The CDR3 here is CASSPQGGSYEQYF. The DNA for the CDR3 is TGTGCCAGCAGTCCACAGGGAGGGAGCTACGAGCAGTACTTC.